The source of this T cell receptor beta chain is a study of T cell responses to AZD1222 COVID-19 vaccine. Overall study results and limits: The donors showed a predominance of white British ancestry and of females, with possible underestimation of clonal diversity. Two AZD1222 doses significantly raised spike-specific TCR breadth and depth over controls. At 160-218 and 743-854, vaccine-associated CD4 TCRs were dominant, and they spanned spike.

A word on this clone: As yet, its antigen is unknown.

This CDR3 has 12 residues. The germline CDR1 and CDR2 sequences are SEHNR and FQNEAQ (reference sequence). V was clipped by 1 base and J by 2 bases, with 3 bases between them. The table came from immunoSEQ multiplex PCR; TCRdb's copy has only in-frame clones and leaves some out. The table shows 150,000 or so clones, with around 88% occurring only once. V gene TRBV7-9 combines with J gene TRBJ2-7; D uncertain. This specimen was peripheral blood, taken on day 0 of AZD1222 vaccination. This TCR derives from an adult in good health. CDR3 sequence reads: CASSLVAYEQYF. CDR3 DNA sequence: TGTGCCAGCAGCTTAGTGGCCTACGAGCAGTACTTC.